This entry lists 5 T cell receptor beta chains sequenced from one sample in a study of immune evolution from preneoplasia to lung adenocarcinoma. Profiling relied on immunoSEQ multiplex PCR, and the TCRdb table lists in-frame clones only, not all of them. The profile shows approximately 6,100 clones, over 65% of them singletons. The source material was FFPE lung adenocarcinoma in situ tissue. The receptors stem from a person between 55 and 80 years old with lung adenocarcinoma.

The chain employs TRBV4-1 and TRBJ2-7, with 12 bases matching TRBD2. The germline V gene has CDR1 MGHRA and CDR2 YSYEKL. J gave up 2 bases and V 2 bases, and 7 bases lay outside the gene matches. The CDR3 sequence is 17 residues long. The CDR3 nucleotides are TGCGCCAGCAGCCAATCTGGACTAGCGGGGACCCCCTACGAGCAGTACTTC. The encoded protein is CASSQSGLAGTPYEQYF.

This clone was recorded once. The V and J genes are TRBV11-1 and TRBJ2-2; no clear D. The CDR3 has 15 residues. V lost 6 bases and J 4 bases, leaving 15 bases between the germline ends. Germline loops: CDR1 SGHAT, CDR2 FQDESV (reference sequence). CDR3 protein: CASRLNRQVTGELFF. The DNA of the CDR3 is TGTGCCAGCAGGTTGAATAGACAAGTCACCGGGGAGCTGTTTTTT.

The chain carries TRBV5-6 and TRBJ1-1, with 10 bases fitting TRBD1. Germline-derived CDR1 and CDR2 are SGHDT and YYEEEE. The CDR3 is 15 residues long. J gave up 1 base and V 4 bases, and 4 bases lay outside the gene matches. CDR3 nucleotide sequence: TGTGCCAGCAGCCGACAGGGGGCTCGGAACACTGAAGCTTTCTTT. This gives the protein CASSRQGARNTEAFF. Together with reference TRBV5-6 and TRBJ1-1, the CDR3 gives the full variable domain: DAGVTQSPTHLIKTRGQQVTLRCSPKSGHDTVSWYQQALGQGPQFIFQYYEEEERQRGNFPDRFSGHQFPNYSSELNVNALLLGDSALYLCASSRQGARNTEAFFGQGTRLTVV.

This chain joins TRBV4-2 and TRBJ1-5; D ambiguous. Germline CDR1 reads LGHNA; CDR2 reads YNFKEQ. There are 14 residues in the CDR3. The V gene lost 5 bases and the J gene lost 2 bases, with 10 bases spanning the gap. The DNA for the CDR3 is TGTGCCAGCAGCTCCGAGGCGCGCAATCAGCCCCAGCATTTT. It codes for CASSSEARNQPQHF.

This sequence joins TRBV7-2 and TRBJ1-5, with 9 bases aligning to TRBD1. Trimming cost V 1 base and J 4 bases; bases outside gene matches: 5. The germline gives CDR1 SGHTA, CDR2 FQGNSA. This CDR3 region has 16 residues. CDR3 coding DNA: TGTGCCAGCAGCTTAGGTCCGGGACAGGGAAATCAGCCCCAGCATTTT. Translating gives CASSLGPGQGNQPQHF.